Below, one TCR beta chain is given with its context. Here immunoSEQ multiplex PCR was the method, and the copy in TCRdb shows in-frame clones only, minus some. The sample yields some 800,000 clones, around 92% seen once. These data are taken from a study of shared clonotypes between healthy human individuals. V was shortened by 0 bases and J by 9 bases, with 6 bases between the two germline ends. The CDR3 contains 11 residues. From germline, CDR1 is DFQATT and CDR2 SNEGSKA (reference sequence). It was CD45RO-negative cells, positively selected for CCR7, that made up naive CD8 cells, with terminally differentiated effector memory CD45RA+ cells excluded.

This receptor was taken from a young man in good health. The material sequenced was naive CD8+ T cells sorted from blood. The V and J genes are TRBV20-1 and TRBJ2-1; D unclear. CDR3 DNA: TGCAGTGCTAGAGATACCGGTGAGCAGTTCTTC. Translating it yields CSARDTGEQFF.